This is a list of T cell receptor beta chains from one sample in a study of molecular identifiers for immune sequencing clone quantification. TCRdb processed the PCR reads anew with MiXCR; each CDR3 protein has one entry. The sample has hundreds of thousands of distinct CDR3 sequences, about 25% seen once; the top ten hold roughly 0.83%. The sequenced material came from naive CD8+ T cells from blood, with Jurkat cell RNA spiked in. The receptors originated from a human donor in good health. Some libraries in this study had Jurkat cell RNA spiked in. The CDR3 runs from the conserved cysteine through the conserved F or W. D genes are given only for firm matches. Clone size appears in some rows only: once, few, many, or a class for an expanded clone.

D: TRBD1
J: TRBJ2-7
V: TRBV9
size: few
CDR3: CASSVGAGGFYEQYF
DNA: TGTGCCAGCAGCGTAGGGGCAGGGGGCTTCTACGAGCAGTACTTC

D: -
J: TRBJ2-7
V: TRBV7-9
size: few
CDR3: CASSPGTFSSYEQYF
DNA: TGTGCCAGCAGCCCCGGGACTTTCTCCTCCTACGAGCAGTACTTC

D: -
J: TRBJ1-5
V: TRBV2
size: -
CDR3: CASSDGTNQPQHF
DNA: TGTGCCAGCAGTGACGGCACTAATCAGCCCCAGCATTTT

D: TRBD2
J: TRBJ2-1
V: TRBV29-1
size: many
CDR3: CSVGGETSGGIEQFF
DNA: TGCAGCGTTGGAGGTGAGACTAGCGGAGGGATTGAGCAGTTCTTC

D: -
J: TRBJ2-5
V: TRBV13
size: -
CDR3: CASSLGREEETQYF
DNA: TGTGCCAGCAGCTTAGGGAGGGAGGAAGAGACCCAGTACTTC

D: -
J: TRBJ1-1
V: TRBV29-1
size: many
CDR3: CSVGSYAFF
DNA: TGCAGCGTGGGTTCTTATGCTTTCTTT

D: -
J: TRBJ2-7
V: TRBV19
size: few
CDR3: CASSIDPTSYEQYF
DNA: TGTGCCAGTAGTATTGACCCTACCTCCTACGAGCAGTACTTC

D: TRBD1
J: TRBJ2-1
V: TRBV7-9
size: few
CDR3: CASSRSAQGAHNEQFF
DNA: TGTGCCAGCAGCCGTTCTGCACAGGGGGCCCACAATGAGCAGTTCTTC

D: TRBD2
J: TRBJ2-7
V: TRBV9
size: -
CDR3: CASSSGGAGEQYF
DNA: TGTGCCAGCAGCAGCGGGGGGGCCGGCGAGCAGTACTTC

D: TRBD1
J: TRBJ2-3
V: TRBV3-1
size: -
CDR3: CASSQDRGTGPKSDTQPF
DNA: TGTGCCAGCAGCCAAGATCGCGGGACAGGTCCAAAATCCGATACGCAGCCTTTT

D: TRBD2
J: TRBJ2-5
V: TRBV20-1
size: many
CDR3: CSARTPGSGGLQETQYF
DNA: TGCAGTGCTAGGACCCCGGGTAGCGGGGGCCTACAAGAGACCCAGTACTTC

D: -
J: TRBJ1-4
V: TRBV6-5
size: many
CDR3: CASSYSPQNEKLFF
DNA: TGTGCCAGCAGTTACTCCCCCCAGAATGAAAAACTGTTTTTT

D: TRBD1
J: TRBJ2-7
V: TRBV5-8
size: many
CDR3: CASSWGTGRYEQYF
DNA: TGTGCCAGCAGCTGGGGGACAGGGCGCTACGAGCAGTACTTC

D: -
J: TRBJ2-1
V: TRBV7-9
size: few
CDR3: CASSPTRDSNEQFF
DNA: TGTGCCAGCAGCCCGACTAGGGACTCCAATGAGCAGTTCTTC

D: -
J: TRBJ2-3
V: TRBV7-3
size: -
CDR3: CASSLTGGKADTQYF
DNA: TGTGCCAGCAGCTTAACCGGGGGAAAGGCGGATACGCAGTATTTT

D: -
J: TRBJ2-7
V: TRBV29-1
size: many
CDR3: CSVEDGSSYEQYF
DNA: TGCAGCGTTGAAGACGGAAGCTCCTACGAGCAGTACTTC

D: -
J: TRBJ1-2
V: TRBV29-1
size: -
CDR3: CSSLLPRIGYTF
DNA: TGCAGCTCCCTCCTCCCCAGGATTGGCTACACCTTC

D: TRBD1
J: TRBJ1-6
V: TRBV7-9
size: few
CDR3: CASSYPGQGSGYNSPLHF
DNA: TGTGCCAGCAGCTACCCGGGACAGGGCTCGGGCTATAATTCACCCCTCCACTTT

D: -
J: TRBJ2-3
V: TRBV14
size: many
CDR3: CASSLLAGRDTQYF
DNA: TGTGCCAGCAGTTTACTTGCCGGCCGAGATACGCAGTATTTT

D: -
J: TRBJ2-7
V: TRBV30
size: many
CDR3: CAWSAGGEQYF
DNA: TGTGCCTGGAGCGCCGGCGGCGAGCAGTACTTC

D: -
J: TRBJ2-7
V: TRBV10-3
size: many
CDR3: CAINQGPDEQYF
DNA: TGTGCCATCAACCAGGGTCCAGACGAGCAGTACTTC

D: -
J: TRBJ1-1
V: TRBV23-1
size: few
CDR3: CASKGLRIFSTEAFF
DNA: TGCGCCAGTAAGGGCCTGAGGATCTTTAGCACTGAAGCTTTCTTT

D: -
J: TRBJ2-6
V: TRBV27
size: few
CDR3: CASSRHRALGANVLTF
DNA: TGTGCCAGCAGTCGCCATAGGGCTCTTGGGGCCAACGTCCTGACTTTC

D: -
J: TRBJ2-7
V: TRBV10-3
size: -
CDR3: CAISMSGVGYEQYF
DNA: TGTGCCATCAGTATGTCGGGAGTTGGCTACGAGCAGTACTTC